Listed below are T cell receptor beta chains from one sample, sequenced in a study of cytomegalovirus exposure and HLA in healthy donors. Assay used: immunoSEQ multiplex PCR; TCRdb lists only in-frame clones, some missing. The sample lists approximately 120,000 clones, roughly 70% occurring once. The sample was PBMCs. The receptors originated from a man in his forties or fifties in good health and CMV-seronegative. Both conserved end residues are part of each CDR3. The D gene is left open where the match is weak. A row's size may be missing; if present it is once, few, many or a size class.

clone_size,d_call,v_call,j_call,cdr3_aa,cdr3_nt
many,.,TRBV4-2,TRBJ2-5,CASSRNAGSPKETQYF,TGTGCCAGCAGCCGAAACGCGGGCTCCCCTAAGGAGACCCAGTACTTC
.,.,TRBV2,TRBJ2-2,CASGPETLLRGGNTGELFF,TGTGCCAGCGGTCCTGAAACCCTCCTTCGAGGGGGGAACACCGGGGAGCTGTTTTTT
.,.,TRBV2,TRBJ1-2,CASSWGEGYTF,TGTGCCAGCAGCTGGGGGGAGGGCTACACCTTC
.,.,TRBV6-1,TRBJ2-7,CASSEWGLRLYEQYF,TGTGCCAGCAGTGAATGGGGACTCCGACTCTACGAGCAGTACTTC
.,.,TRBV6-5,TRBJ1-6,CATRTASAGNSPLHF,TGTGCCACCCGGACAGCCTCTGCCGGTAATTCACCCCTCCACTTT
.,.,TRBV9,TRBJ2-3,CASSVRGGAQTDTQYF,TGTGCCAGCAGCGTTAGGGGCGGGGCACAGACAGATACGCAGTATTTT
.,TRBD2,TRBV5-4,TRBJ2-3,CASSLTLKAGGNIDTQYF,TGTGCCAGCAGCTTGACCCTAAAAGCGGGGGGGAATATAGATACGCAGTATTTT
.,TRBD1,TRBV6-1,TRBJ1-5,CASSARTGGGEIQPQHF,TGTGCCAGCAGTGCCAGGACAGGGGGGGGTGAAATACAGCCCCAGCATTTT
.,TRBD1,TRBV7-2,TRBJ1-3,CASSLARTGAGNTIYF,TGTGCCAGCAGCTTAGCTAGGACAGGGGCTGGAAACACCATATATTTT
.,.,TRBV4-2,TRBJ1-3,CASSQEWQGRNTIYF,TGTGCCAGCAGCCAAGAATGGCAGGGTCGAAACACCATATATTTT
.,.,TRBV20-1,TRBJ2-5,CSAEYQETQYF,TGCAGCGCTGAGTACCAAGAGACCCAGTACTTC
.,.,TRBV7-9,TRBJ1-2,CASGTGQHYGYTF,TGTGCCAGCGGTACAGGGCAGCACTATGGCTACACCTTC
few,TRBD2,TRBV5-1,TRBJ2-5,CASSLTSGVYQETQYF,TGCGCCAGCAGCTTGACTAGCGGGGTCTACCAAGAGACCCAGTACTTC
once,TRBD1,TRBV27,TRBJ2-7,CASTFGTGGEQYF,TGTGCCAGCACCTTTGGGACAGGGGGCGAGCAGTACTTC
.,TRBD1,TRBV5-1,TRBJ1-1,CASSTGPANTEAFF,TGCGCCAGCTCGACAGGGCCCGCGAACACTGAAGCTTTCTTT
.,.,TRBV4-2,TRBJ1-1,CSSSQGSTGNTEAFF,TGTTCCAGCAGCCAGGGTTCTACAGGTAACACTGAAGCTTTCTTT
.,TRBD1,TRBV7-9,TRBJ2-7,CASSLELWAGGYEQYF,TGTGCCAGCAGCTTAGAATTGTGGGCAGGGGGATACGAGCAGTACTTC
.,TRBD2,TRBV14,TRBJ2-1,CASSQVIAGGYNEQFF,TGTGCCAGCAGCCAAGTGATAGCGGGGGGGTACAATGAGCAGTTCTTC
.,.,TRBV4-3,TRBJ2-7,CASSRTVGYEQYF,TGCGCCAGCAGCCGGACAGTGGGGTACGAGCAGTACTTC
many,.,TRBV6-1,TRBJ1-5,CASSDLQGFQPQHF,TGTGCCAGCAGTGACCTACAGGGTTTTCAGCCCCAGCATTTT
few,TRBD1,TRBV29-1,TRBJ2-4,CSVGTGRGDIQYF,TGCAGCGTTGGGACAGGGCGAGGGGACATTCAGTACTTC
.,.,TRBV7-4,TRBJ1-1,CASSLLQGYVVPTEAFF,TGTGCCAGCAGCTTACTCCAGGGTTACGTCGTCCCTACTGAAGCTTTCTTT
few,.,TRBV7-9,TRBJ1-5,CASSLGGVGQPQHF,TGTGCCAGCAGCTTAGGGGGGGTCGGGCAGCCCCAGCATTTT
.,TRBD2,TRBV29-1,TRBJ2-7,CSVGGGTSYEQYF,TGCAGCGTAGGCGGGGGGACCTCCTACGAGCAGTACTTC
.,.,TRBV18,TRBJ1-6,CASSPGGNSPLHF,TGTGCCAGCTCACCAGGAGGTAATTCACCCCTCCACTTT
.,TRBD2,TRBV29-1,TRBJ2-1,CSGTSGGYNEQFF,TGCAGCGGGACTAGCGGGGGGTACAATGAGCAGTTCTTC
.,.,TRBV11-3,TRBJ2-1,CASSYTGNNEQFF,TGTGCCAGCAGCTATACAGGGAACAATGAGCAGTTCTTC
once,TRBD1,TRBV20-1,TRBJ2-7,CSAEDRYEQYF,TGCAGTGCAGAGGACAGGTACGAGCAGTACTTC
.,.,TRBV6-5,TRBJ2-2,CASSSRLSGGLELFF,TGTGCCAGCAGTTCCCGTTTATCGGGGGGCTTGGAGCTGTTTTTT
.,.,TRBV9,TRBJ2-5,CASSGGRDSGETQYF,TGTGCCAGCAGCGGTGGCAGGGACTCAGGAGAGACCCAGTACTTC
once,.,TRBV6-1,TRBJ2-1,CASRETSHNEQFF,TGTGCCAGCAGGGAGACTAGTCACAATGAGCAGTTCTTC
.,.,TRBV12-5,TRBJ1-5,CASGLVLGGAQSNQPQHF,TGTGCTAGTGGTTTGGTACTGGGGGGGGCTCAGAGCAATCAGCCCCAGCATTTT
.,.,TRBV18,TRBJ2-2,CASSSGIDGELFF,TGTGCCAGCTCCTCGGGTATCGACGGGGAGCTGTTTTTT
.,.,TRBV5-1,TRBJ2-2,CASSSGQNTGELFF,TGCGCCAGCAGCTCCGGACAGAACACCGGGGAGCTGTTTTTT
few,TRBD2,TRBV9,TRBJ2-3,CASSALIGTSGTDTQYF,TGTGCCAGCAGCGCCTTAATTGGGACTAGCGGCACAGATACGCAGTATTTT
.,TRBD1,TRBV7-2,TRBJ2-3,CASSADRGYGTDTQYF,TGTGCCAGCAGCGCCGACAGGGGCTACGGCACAGATACGCAGTATTTT
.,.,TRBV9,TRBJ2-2,CASSSTGRAALTGELFF,TGTGCCAGCAGCTCCACCGGCAGGGCCGCTTTAACCGGGGAGCTGTTTTTT
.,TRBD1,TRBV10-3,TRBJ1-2,CAISGDSRRYGYTF,TGTGCCATCAGTGGGGACAGCCGGAGGTATGGCTACACCTTC
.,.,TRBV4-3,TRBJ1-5,CASSQDRYRSNQPQHF,TGCGCCAGCAGCCAAGATAGGTACAGGAGCAATCAGCCCCAGCATTTT
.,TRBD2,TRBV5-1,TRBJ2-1,CASTPSGGGYNEQFF,TGCGCCAGCACCCCTAGCGGGGGGGGATACAATGAGCAGTTCTTC
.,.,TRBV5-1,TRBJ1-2,CASSLAGGEQAITF,TGCGCCAGCAGCTTGGCGGGAGGGGAACAGGCGATAACCTTC
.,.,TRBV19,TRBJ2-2,CASRPRGHGELFF,TGTGCCAGTAGACCCAGAGGGCATGGGGAGCTGTTTTTT
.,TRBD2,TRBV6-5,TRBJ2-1,CASSYSPSGGAGEQFF,TGTGCCAGCAGTTACTCGCCTAGCGGGGGGGCCGGTGAGCAGTTCTTC
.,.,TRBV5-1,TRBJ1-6,CASSFQQLSYNSPLHF,TGCGCCAGCAGCTTTCAACAGCTCTCCTATAATTCACCCCTCCACTTT
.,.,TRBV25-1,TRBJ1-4,CASSEGGANEKLFF,TGTGCCAGCAGTGAAGGGGGGGCTAATGAAAAACTGTTTTTT
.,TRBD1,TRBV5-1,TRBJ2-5,CASSLNRGETQYF,TGCGCCAGCAGCTTGAACAGGGGCGAGACCCAGTACTTC
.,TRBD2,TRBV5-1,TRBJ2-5,CASSPGLAGQETQYF,TGCGCCAGCAGCCCGGGACTAGCGGGGCAAGAGACCCAGTACTTC
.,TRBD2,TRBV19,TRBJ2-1,CASSALSFGSGGAGGQFF,TGTGCCAGTAGTGCTCTGTCATTCGGTAGCGGGGGGGCCGGTGGGCAGTTCTTC
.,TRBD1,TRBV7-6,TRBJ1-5,CASRQGPNQPQHF,TGTGCCAGCAGACAGGGGCCGAATCAGCCCCAGCATTTT
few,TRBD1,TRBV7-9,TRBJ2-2,CASSGGIGQGGFTGELFF,TGTGCCAGCAGTGGCGGGATCGGACAGGGGGGATTCACCGGGGAGCTGTTTTTT